The T cell receptor (beta chain) under discussion was sequenced for a study of memory CD4+ T cells and cytomegalovirus serostatus. Study results and caveats: CD4+ memory repertoires contained about 40% of the roughly 160 reported CMV TCRbeta sequences.

The CDR3 totals 18 residues. On this clone itself: Its antigen is unidentified.

Single viable CD3+CD4+CD8-CD45RO+ cells were sorted as the memory CD4+ T cells. CMV serostatus came from serum IgG against pp150, pp28, p38, p52. After thawing, CD4+ T cells were positively selected. The repertoire was sequenced with immunoSEQ multiplex PCR; TCRdb's copy has only in-frame clones and lacks some. The table shows 50,000 or so clones, with approximately 83% occurring only once. The TCR originated in an adult in good health and CMV-seronegative. The sample comprised memory CD4+ T cells from blood. The chain has TRBV12-1 and TRBJ2-6; whether TRBD1, the table's D call, matches the DNA was not checked. TRBV12-1 is a pseudogene segment. The CDR3 DNA reads as TGTGCCAGCAGCTTTGACGGGACAGTGAGCTCTGGGGCCAACGTCCTGACTTTC. Residues: CASSFDGTVSSGANVLTF.